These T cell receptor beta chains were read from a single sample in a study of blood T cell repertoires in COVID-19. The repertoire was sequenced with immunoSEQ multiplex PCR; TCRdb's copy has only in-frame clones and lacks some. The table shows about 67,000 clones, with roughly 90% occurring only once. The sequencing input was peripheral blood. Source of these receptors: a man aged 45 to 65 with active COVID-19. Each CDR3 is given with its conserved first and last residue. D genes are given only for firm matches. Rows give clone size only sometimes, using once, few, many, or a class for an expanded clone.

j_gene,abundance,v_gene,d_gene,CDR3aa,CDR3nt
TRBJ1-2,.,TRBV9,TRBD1,CASSVARGQGDYGYTF,TGTGCCAGCAGCGTAGCCCGGGGACAGGGCGACTATGGCTACACCTTC
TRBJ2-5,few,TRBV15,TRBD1,CATSSRDRGETQYF,TGTGCCACCAGCAGCCGGGACAGAGGAGAGACCCAGTACTTC
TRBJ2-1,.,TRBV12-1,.,CASTPPNGRAKDPYNEQFF,TGTGCCAGCACCCCCCCAAACGGGAGGGCCAAGGACCCCTACAATGAGCAGTTCTTC
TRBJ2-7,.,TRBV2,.,CASKGLRSSYEQYF,TGTGCCAGCAAAGGACTGAGGAGCTCCTACGAGCAGTACTTC
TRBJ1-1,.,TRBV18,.,CASSPGPPYTEAFF,TGTGCCAGCTCACCAGGCCCCCCCTACACTGAAGCTTTCTTT
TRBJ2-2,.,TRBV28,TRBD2,CASSFLGLAGAGELFF,TGTGCCAGCAGTTTTCTAGGCCTAGCGGGAGCCGGGGAGCTGTTTTTT
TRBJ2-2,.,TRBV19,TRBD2,CASSIKAGVAGELFF,TGTGCCAGTAGTATAAAAGCGGGAGTAGCCGGGGAGCTGTTTTTT
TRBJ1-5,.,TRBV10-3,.,CAISESGGGRQPQHF,TGTGCCATCAGTGAGTCCGGGGGGGGCCGCCAGCCCCAGCATTTT
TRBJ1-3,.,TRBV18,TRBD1,CASSPGTGPGNTIYF,TGTGCCAGCTCACCGGGGACAGGACCTGGAAACACCATATATTTT
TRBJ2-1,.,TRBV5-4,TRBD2,CASSMRLAGGLEQFF,TGTGCCAGCAGCATGAGACTAGCGGGGGGGCTTGAGCAGTTCTTC
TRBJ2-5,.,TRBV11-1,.,CASSLGPPGETQYF,TGTGCCAGCAGCTTAGGGCCCCCTGGAGAGACCCAGTACTTC